The entry that follows covers one T cell receptor beta chain sequence. The CDR3 contains 13 residues. V gave up 0 bases and J gave up 12 bases, with 13 bases separating them. Per germline, CDR1 WNHNN and CDR2 SYGVQD (reference sequence). This entry belongs to a study of OX40 agonist ivuxolimab in advanced cancers. Across the study: Patients were treated with ivuxolimab, an agonistic anti-OX40 (CD134) antibody.

Using immunoSEQ multiplex PCR, the repertoire was profiled, and TCRdb retains in-frame clones only, with some absent. The table shows approximately 38,000 clones, with roughly 90% occurring only once. Blood got drawn at baseline, again on cycle 4 day 1, and then on cycle 7 day 1. The sequencing used CD4+ or CD8+ T cells sorted from blood, collected in a trial of the OX40 agonist ivuxolimab. The sequence came from an adult with an advanced solid tumor such as melanoma, head and neck, liver or kidney cancer. The rearrangement joins TRBV10-1 to TRBJ2-3; a weak D match, TRBD1 (5 bases). CDR3 loop: CASSESMTVGQYF. DNA for the CDR3: TGCGCCAGCAGTGAGTCCATGACAGTGGGTCAGTATTTT.